A single sample gave rise to the 11 T cell receptor beta chains below, sequenced in a study of OX40 agonist ivuxolimab in advanced cancers. The repertoire was sequenced with immunoSEQ multiplex PCR; TCRdb's copy has only in-frame clones and lacks some. The table shows tens of thousands of clones, with approximately 90% occurring only once. The sample consisted of CD4+ or CD8+ T cells sorted from blood, taken in a trial of the OX40 agonist ivuxolimab. All receptors come from an adult with an advanced solid tumor such as melanoma, head and neck, liver or kidney cancer.

This sequence joins TRBV7-2 and TRBJ2-1, with TRBD2 identical over 7 bases. The CDR3 extends over 15 amino acids. Germline CDR1 reads SGHTA; CDR2 reads FQGNSA. V lost 2 bases and J lost 2; bases outside the gene matches: 3. The CDR3 sequence is CASSLSGTTYNEQFF. Here the CDR3 DNA reads TGTGCCAGCAGCTTAAGCGGGACCACCTACAATGAGCAGTTCTTC.

This clone was found a few times. The chain employs TRBV7-9 and TRBJ2-7; 10 nucleotides match TRBD2. V was clipped by 2 bases and J by 5 bases; unmatched bases: 3. The CDR3 contains 14 residues. Looked up from germline, CDR1 is SEHNR and CDR2 is FQNEAQ (reference sequence). The CDR3 nucleotides are TGTGCCAGCAGCTTACCAGCGGGAGGGGACGAGCAGTACTTC. Encoded protein: CASSLPAGGDEQYF.

On this clone itself: The identical CDR3 is also encoded by other nucleotide sequences in the sample. V is TRBV27 and J is TRBJ2-7; TRBD2 matches at 13 bases. V gave up 8 bases and J gave up 4 bases; unmatched junction bases: 5. The CDR3 sequence is 14 residues long. Germline CDR1 reads MNHEY; CDR2 reads SMNVEV (reference sequence). As DNA, the CDR3 is TGTGCCAGCTCCCGGACTAGCGGGAGTTACGAGCAGTACTTC. Encoded protein: CASSRTSGSYEQYF.

This chain connects TRBV19 to TRBJ2-3; the match to TRBD2 covers 8 bases. The CDR3 runs 17 residues. Germline V gene sequence: CDR1 LNHDA, CDR2 SQIVND (reference sequence). V gave up 5 bases and J gave up 2 bases; unmatched junction bases: 12. CDR3 nucleotides: TGTGCCAGTAGTTTAGCGGGGAATAGAAGGGCCACAGATACGCAGTATTTT. Protein: CASSLAGNRRATDTQYF.

The rearrangement joins TRBV2 to TRBJ1-5; TRBD1 might be the D (5 bases). The length of the CDR3 is 13 residues. CDR1 SNHLY and CDR2 FYNNEI come from the germline V gene. V shed 8 bases and J shed 5 bases, with 13 bases lying between them. The CDR3 loop reads CASCWQGHQPQHF. CDR3 bases: TGTGCCAGCTGTTGGCAGGGTCATCAGCCCCAGCATTTT. The variable domain in full, with the rest retrieved from reference TRBV2 and TRBJ1-5, is EPEVTQTPSHQVTQMGQEVILRCVPISNHLYFYWYRQILGQKVEFLVSFYNNEISEKSEIFDDQFSVERPDGSNFTLKIRSTKLEDSAMYFCASCWQGHQPQHFGDGTRLSIL.

The chain recombines TRBV10-1 with TRBJ2-3; D may be TRBD2 (7 bases). The CDR3 totals 13 residues. Germline V gene sequence: CDR1 WNHNN, CDR2 SYGVQD (reference sequence). V lost 10 bases, J lost 2 bases, and 13 bases lay in between. DNA for the CDR3: TGCGCCACCTCAGCGGGACACACAGATACGCAGTATTTT. Protein: CATSAGHTDTQYF.

This sequence joins TRBV18 and TRBJ2-2; 7 bases match TRBD1. V lost 0 bases, J lost 7 bases, and 8 bases stayed unmatched. The CDR3 contains 16 residues. Per the germline V gene, CDR1 is KGHSH and CDR2 is LQKENI. The CDR3 loop is CASSPPARGNIGELFF. The CDR3 DNA reads TGTGCCAGCTCACCACCCGCCAGGGGGAATATCGGGGAGCTGTTTTTT.

J is TRBJ2-5 and V is TRBV2; 8 bases match TRBD2. Trimming took 7 bases from V and 4 from J; bases not matched to a gene: 8. The CDR3 extends over 14 amino acids. CDR1 SNHLY and CDR2 FYNNEI come from the germline V gene. In nucleotides, the CDR3 is TGTGCCAGCAAGACATCGGCGGGAGGAGAGACCCAGTACTTC. This translates into CASKTSAGGETQYF.

The chain uses TRBV30 and TRBJ1-2; D not certain. CDR1 is GTSNPN, CDR2 SVGIG, per germline (reference sequence). This CDR3 spans 12 amino acids. Trimming stripped 3 bases from V and 5 bases from J, with 10 bases between. The CDR3 DNA is TGTGCCTGGAGCAGAGACGGATATGGCTACACCTTC. It translates to CAWSRDGYGYTF.

The chain has TRBV18 and TRBJ2-1; TRBD2 matches at 7 bases. Germline-derived CDR1 and CDR2 are KGHSH and LQKENI. V was pared by 0 bases and J by 5 bases, with 4 bases of the junction left unmatched. The length of the CDR3 is 15 residues. CDR3: CASSPPSGINNEQFF. The DNA of the CDR3 is TGTGCCAGCTCACCACCCAGCGGGATCAACAATGAGCAGTTCTTC.

This chain joins TRBV29-1 and TRBJ1-2; D is undetermined. Germline V gene lookup returns CDR1 SQVTM and CDR2 ANQGSEA. Trimming shortened V by 2 bases and J by 5 bases, and 12 bases separated the two germline ends. This CDR3 contains 13 residues. CDR3 nucleotides: TGCAGCGTTGAAATGGCCAGCTCTTATGGCTACACCTTC. Its protein is CSVEMASSYGYTF.